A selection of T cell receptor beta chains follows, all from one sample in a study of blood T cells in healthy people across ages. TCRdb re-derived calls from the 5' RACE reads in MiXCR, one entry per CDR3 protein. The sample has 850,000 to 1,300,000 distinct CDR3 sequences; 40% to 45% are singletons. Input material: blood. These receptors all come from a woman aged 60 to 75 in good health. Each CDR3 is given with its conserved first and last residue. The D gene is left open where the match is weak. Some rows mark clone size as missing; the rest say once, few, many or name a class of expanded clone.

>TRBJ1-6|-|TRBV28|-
TGTGCCAGCAGTGGCAAAGGCTCCTATAATTCACCCCTCCACTTT
CASSGKGSYNSPLHF
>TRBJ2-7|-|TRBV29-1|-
TGCAGCGTTGGCGGCGGGGACGCACACGAGCAGTACTTC
CSVGGGDAHEQYF
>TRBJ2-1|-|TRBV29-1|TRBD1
TGCAGCGTTAAGAGACAGGGGGCCCATGAGCAGTTCTTC
CSVKRQGAHEQFF
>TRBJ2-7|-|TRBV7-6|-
TGTGCCAGCAGCCTAATACCAGAGGGAGGCGAGCAGTACTTC
CASSLIPEGGEQYF
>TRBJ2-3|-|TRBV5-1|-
TGCGCCAGCAGCGAGACAACGACAGATACGCAGTATTTT
CASSETTTDTQYF
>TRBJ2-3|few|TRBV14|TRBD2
TGTGCCAGCAGCCGACGAGCGGGAGAAGATACGCAGTATTTT
CASSRRAGEDTQYF
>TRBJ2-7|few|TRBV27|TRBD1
TGTGCCAGCAGCACCCCTACCCGGGACAGGCTGTACGAGCAGTACTTC
CASSTPTRDRLYEQYF
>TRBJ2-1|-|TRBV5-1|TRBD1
TGCGCCAGCAGCCTAAACAGGGGAAACGGTGCGTTCTTC
CASSLNRGNGAFF
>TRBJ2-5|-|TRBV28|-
TGTGCCAGCAGTTTCATAAGGGCAGGACGCGGGAAGACCCAGTACTTC
CASSFIRAGRGKTQYF
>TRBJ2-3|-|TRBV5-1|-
TGCGCCAGCAGCTTGGTTCCGGGGCTCATGCTTAGCACAGATACGCAGTATTTT
CASSLVPGLMLSTDTQYF
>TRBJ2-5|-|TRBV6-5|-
TGTGCCAGTGGGCTCCCCCCAGGGCAAGAGACCCAGTACTTC
CASGLPPGQETQYF
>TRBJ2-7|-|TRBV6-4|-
TGTGCCAGCAGTGACCAGACCGGGAGCCTCGGGGCCTACGAGCAGTACTTC
CASSDQTGSLGAYEQYF
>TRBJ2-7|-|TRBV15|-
TGTGCCACCAGCAGAGATGCGGGGGCGGAGGAGCAGTACTTC
CATSRDAGAEEQYF
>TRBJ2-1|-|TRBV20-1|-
TGCAGTGCTAGAGCGCCGGCCAGGGTGGACTACAATGAGCAGTTCTTC
CSARAPARVDYNEQFF
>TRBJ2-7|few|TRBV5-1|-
TGCGCCAGCAGCGTTAGTAGCGCCGCCTACGAGCAGTACTTC
CASSVSSAAYEQYF
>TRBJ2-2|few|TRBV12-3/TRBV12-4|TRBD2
TGTGCCAGCAAAGGTCGCGGGGGTATCACCGGGGAGCTGTTTTTT
CASKGRGGITGELFF
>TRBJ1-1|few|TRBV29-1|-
TGCAGCGCATGGGCAGTTGAAGCTTTCTTT
CSAWAVEAFF
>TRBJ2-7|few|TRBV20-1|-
TGCAGTGCTAGAGATCAGTTCCACTCCTACGAGCAGTACTTC
CSARDQFHSYEQYF
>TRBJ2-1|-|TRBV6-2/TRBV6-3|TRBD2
TGTGCCAGCAGTTTTTATCCGGGACTAGCCTACAATGAGCAGTTCTTC
CASSFYPGLAYNEQFF
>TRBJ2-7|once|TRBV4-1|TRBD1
TGCGCCAGCAGCTATCGTCAACAACTGGGACAGACCTACGAGCAGTACTTC
CASSYRQQLGQTYEQYF
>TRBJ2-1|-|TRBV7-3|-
TGTGCCAGCAGCTTAATGGGGCGGGCGGCGGTGCGGAATGAGCAGTTCTTC
CASSLMGRAAVRNEQFF
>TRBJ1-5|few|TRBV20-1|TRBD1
TGCAGTGCTGCCAGGGGGCTCGATCAGCCCCAGCATTTT
CSAARGLDQPQHF
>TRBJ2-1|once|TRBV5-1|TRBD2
TGCGCCAGCAGCTTGCGACTAGCGGCCAGCTCCTACAATGAGCAGTTCTTC
CASSLRLAASSYNEQFF
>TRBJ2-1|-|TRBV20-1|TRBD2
TGCAGTGCTATTCAAGCGGGAGGGGTAGGACCCTCCTACAATGAGCAGTTCTTC
CSAIQAGGVGPSYNEQFF
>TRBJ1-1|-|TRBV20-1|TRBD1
TGCAGTGCTAGAGATTTTTTGAGGGGGGACAGGGGGAACACTGAAGCTTTCTTT
CSARDFLRGDRGNTEAFF
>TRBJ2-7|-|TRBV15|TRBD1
TGTGCCACCAGCAGGACAGGGTTCTACGAGCAGTACTTC
CATSRTGFYEQYF
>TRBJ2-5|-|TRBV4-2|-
TGTGCCAGCAGCCAAGTCTTAAGCGACACAATGCAGTACTTC
CASSQVLSDTMQYF
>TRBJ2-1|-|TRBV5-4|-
TGTGCCAGCAGCTTGTGGTGGGGGTTCCATGAGCAGTTCTTC
CASSLWWGFHEQFF
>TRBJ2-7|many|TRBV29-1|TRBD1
TGCAGCGTTAGTGAGGGGGCAAACGAGCAGTACTTC
CSVSEGANEQYF
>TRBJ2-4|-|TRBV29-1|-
TGCAGCGCCCACCGGGACGAACAAAATGAGCAGTACTTC
CSAHRDEQNEQYF
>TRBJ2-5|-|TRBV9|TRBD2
TGTGCCAGCAGCGTCGGCCCCTGGACTAGCGGGAGTGTGTCCAGAAATGAGCAGTACTTC
CASSVGPWTSGSVSRNEQYF
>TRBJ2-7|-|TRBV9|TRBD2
TGTGCCAGCAGCGTAGCTATGGTAGCGGGGTCCTACGAGCAGTACTTC
CASSVAMVAGSYEQYF
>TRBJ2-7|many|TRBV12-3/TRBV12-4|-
TGTGCCAGCAGCCTTAGACAATTTCCCTACGAGCAGTACTTC
CASSLRQFPYEQYF
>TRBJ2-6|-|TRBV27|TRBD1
TGTGCCAGCCGCCTGGATGCTTGGGACAGGGGCGGAACTGGGGCCAACGTCCTGACTTTC
CASRLDAWDRGGTGANVLTF
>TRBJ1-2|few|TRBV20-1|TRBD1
TGCAGTGCTAAGCAGGGGGGAATTGGCTACACCTTC
CSAKQGGIGYTF
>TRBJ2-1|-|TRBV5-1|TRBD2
TGCGCCAGCAGTCCGACTAGCGGGAGGGATGAGCAGTTCTTC
CASSPTSGRDEQFF
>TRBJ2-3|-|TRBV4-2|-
TGTGCCAGCAGCCAAGAGGCTAGTCGGCCTCCAGATACGCAGTATTTT
CASSQEASRPPDTQYF
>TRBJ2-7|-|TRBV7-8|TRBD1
TGTGCCAGCAGCTCCCAAACGACAGGGTTGAACTACGAGCAGTACTTC
CASSSQTTGLNYEQYF
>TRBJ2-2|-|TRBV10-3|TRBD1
TGTGCCATCAGTGGCACAGGGGCGGCGAACACCGGGGAGCTGTTTTTT
CAISGTGAANTGELFF
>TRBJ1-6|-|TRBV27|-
TGTGCCAGCAGTTTTTCGAGACTACCGCAGTCACCCCTCCACTTT
CASSFSRLPQSPLHF
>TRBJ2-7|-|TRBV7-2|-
TGTGCCAGCAGCTTAACGGGAACCAGCTCCTACAATGAGCAGTACTTC
CASSLTGTSSYNEQYF
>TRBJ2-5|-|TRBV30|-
TGTGCCTGGAGTACATTTGTGACCAAAGAGACCCAGTACTTC
CAWSTFVTKETQYF
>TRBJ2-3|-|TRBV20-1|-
TGCAGTGCTAGAGAGGGCAGCTTTAGCACAGATACGCAGTATTTT
CSAREGSFSTDTQYF
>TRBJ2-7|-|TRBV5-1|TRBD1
TGCGCCAGCAGCGACCGACAGGGTGGACGGTACGAGCAGTACTTC
CASSDRQGGRYEQYF
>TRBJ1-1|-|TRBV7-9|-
TGTGCCAGCAGCTTAGTTTTAGACAGCACTGAAGCTTTCTTT
CASSLVLDSTEAFF
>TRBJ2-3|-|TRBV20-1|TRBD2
TGCAGTGCTAGCCGTACTGGCGGGAGTTTTGGCACAGATACGCAGTATTTT
CSASRTGGSFGTDTQYF
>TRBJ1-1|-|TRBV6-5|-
TGTGCCAGCAGACGACGCCGGGGGACCACTGAAGCTTTCTTT
CASRRRRGTTEAFF
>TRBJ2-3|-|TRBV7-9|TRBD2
TGTGCCAGCAGCCCATACGGGGGGTTAGCAGATACGCAGTATTTT
CASSPYGGLADTQYF